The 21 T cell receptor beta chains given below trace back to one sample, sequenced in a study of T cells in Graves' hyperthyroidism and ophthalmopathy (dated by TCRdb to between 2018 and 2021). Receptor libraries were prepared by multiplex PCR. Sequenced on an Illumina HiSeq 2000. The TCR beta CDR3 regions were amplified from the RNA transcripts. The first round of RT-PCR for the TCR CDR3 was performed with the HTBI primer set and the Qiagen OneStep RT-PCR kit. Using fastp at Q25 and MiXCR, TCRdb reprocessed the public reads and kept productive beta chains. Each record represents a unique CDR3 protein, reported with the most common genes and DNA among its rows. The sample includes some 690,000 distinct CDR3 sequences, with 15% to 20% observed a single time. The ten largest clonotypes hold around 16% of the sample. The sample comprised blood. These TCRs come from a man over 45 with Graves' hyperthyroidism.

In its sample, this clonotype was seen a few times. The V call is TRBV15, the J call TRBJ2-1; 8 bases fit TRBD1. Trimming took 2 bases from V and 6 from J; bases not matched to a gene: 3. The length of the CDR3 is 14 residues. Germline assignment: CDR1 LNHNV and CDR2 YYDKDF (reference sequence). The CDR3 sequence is CATSRKGQANEQFF. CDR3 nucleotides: TGTGCCACCAGCAGAAAGGGACAGGCCAATGAGCAGTTCTTC.

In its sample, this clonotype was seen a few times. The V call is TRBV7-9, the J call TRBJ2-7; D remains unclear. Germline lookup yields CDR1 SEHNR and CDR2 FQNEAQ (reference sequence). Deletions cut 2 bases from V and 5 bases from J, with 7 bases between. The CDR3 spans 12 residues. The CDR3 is CASSLNVHEQYF. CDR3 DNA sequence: TGTGCCAGCAGCTTAAATGTCCACGAGCAGTACTTC. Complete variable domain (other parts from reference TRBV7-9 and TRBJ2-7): DTGVSQNPRHKITKRGQNVTFRCDPISEHNRLYWYRQTLGQGPEFLTYFQNEAQLEKSRLLSDRFSAERPKGSFSTLEIQRTEQGDSAMYLCASSLNVHEQYFGPGTRLTVT.

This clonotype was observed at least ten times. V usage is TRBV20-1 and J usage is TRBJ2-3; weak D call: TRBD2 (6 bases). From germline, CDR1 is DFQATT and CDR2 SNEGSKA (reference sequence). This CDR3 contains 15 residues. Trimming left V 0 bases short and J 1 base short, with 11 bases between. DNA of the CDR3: TGCAGTGCTAGAGAACCGACTAGGGGCACAGATACGCAGTATTTT. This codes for CSAREPTRGTDTQYF.

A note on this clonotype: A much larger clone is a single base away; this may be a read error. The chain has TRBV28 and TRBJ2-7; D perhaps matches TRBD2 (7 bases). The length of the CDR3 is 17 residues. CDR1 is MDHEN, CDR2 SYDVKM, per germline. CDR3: CASSWNRGGGGAYEQNF. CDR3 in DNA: TGTGCCAGCAGTTGGAACCGGGGAGGAGGGGGGGCCTACGAGCAGAACTTC.

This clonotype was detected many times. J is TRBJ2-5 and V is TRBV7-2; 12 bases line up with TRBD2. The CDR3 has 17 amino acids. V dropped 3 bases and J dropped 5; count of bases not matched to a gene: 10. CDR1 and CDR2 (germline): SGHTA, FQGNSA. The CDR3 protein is CASSFSLAGGPWETQYF. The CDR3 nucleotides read TGTGCCAGCAGCTTTAGTCTAGCGGGAGGGCCGTGGGAGACCCAGTACTTC.

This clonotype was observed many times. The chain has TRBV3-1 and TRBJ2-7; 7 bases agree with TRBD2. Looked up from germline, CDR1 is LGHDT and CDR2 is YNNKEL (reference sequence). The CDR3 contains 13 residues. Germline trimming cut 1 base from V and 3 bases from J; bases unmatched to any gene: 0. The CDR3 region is CASSQAGGYEQYF. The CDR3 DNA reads TGTGCCAGCAGCCAAGCGGGAGGCTACGAGCAGTACTTC.

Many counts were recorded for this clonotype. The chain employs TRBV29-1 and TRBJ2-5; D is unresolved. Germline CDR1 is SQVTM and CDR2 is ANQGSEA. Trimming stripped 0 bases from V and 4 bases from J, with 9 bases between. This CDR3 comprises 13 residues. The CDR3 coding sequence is TGCAGCGTTGAAGATCCGGGTAGAGAGACCCAGTACTTC. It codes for CSVEDPGRETQYF.

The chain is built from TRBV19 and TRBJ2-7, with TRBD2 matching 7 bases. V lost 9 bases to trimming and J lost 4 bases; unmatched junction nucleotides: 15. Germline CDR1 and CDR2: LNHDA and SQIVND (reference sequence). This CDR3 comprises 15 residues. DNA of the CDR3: TGTGCCAGCTCTCTCCGTTGGGTAGCGGGTTACGAGCAGTACTTC. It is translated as CASSLRWVAGYEQYF.

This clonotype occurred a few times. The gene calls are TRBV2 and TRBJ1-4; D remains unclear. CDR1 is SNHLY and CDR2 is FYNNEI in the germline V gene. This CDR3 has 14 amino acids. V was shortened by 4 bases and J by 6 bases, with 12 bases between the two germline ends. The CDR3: CASSGQARDEKLFF. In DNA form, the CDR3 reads TGTGCCAGCAGTGGGCAGGCCCGAGATGAAAAACTGTTTTTT.

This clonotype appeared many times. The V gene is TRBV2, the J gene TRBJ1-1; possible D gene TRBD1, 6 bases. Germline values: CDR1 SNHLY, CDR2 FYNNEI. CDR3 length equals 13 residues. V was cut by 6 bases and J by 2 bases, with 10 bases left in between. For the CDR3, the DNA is TGTGCCAGCAGCAAACAGGGAAACACTGAAGCTTTCTTT. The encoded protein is CASSKQGNTEAFF.

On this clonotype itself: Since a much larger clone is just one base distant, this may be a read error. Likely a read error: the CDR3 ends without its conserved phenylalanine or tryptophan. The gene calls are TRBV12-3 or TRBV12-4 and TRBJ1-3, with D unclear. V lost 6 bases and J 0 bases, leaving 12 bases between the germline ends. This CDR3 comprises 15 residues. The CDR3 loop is CASRPQPSSGNTIYV. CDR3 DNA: TGTGCCAGCAGACCCCAGCCAAGCTCTGGAAACACCATATATGTT.

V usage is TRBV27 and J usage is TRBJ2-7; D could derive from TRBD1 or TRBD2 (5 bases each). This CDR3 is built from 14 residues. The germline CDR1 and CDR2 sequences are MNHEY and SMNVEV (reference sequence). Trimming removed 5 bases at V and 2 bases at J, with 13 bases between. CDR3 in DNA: TGTGCCAGCAGTATCCGGGACGCCGCCTACGAGCAGTACTTC. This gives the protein CASSIRDAAYEQYF.

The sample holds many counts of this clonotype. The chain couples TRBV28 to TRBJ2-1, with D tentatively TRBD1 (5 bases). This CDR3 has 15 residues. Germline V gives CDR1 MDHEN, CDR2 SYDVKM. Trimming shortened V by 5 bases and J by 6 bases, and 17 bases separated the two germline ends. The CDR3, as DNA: TGTGCCAGCAGTGGATCAGGGCTCCTTCGCAATGAGCAGTTCTTC. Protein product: CASSGSGLLRNEQFF.

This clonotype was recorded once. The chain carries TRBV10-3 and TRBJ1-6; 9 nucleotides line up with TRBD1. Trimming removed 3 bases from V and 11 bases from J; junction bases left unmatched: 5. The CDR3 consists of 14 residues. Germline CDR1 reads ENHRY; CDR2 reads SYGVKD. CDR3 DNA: TGTGCCATCAGTGAAGGACAGGGGAGGCCACCCCTCCACTTT. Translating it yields CAISEGQGRPPLHF.

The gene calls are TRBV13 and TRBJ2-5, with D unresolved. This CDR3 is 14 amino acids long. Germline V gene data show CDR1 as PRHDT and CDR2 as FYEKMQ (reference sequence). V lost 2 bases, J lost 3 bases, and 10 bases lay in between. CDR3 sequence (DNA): TGTGCCAGCAGCTTAATGGGCTTTGAAGAGACCCAGTACTTC. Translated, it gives CASSLMGFEETQYF.

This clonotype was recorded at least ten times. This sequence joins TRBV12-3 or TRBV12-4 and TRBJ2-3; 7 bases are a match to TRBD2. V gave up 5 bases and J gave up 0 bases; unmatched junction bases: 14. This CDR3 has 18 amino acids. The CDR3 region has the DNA TGTGCCAGCAGTATCCTGGGGGGGACGGAACCCAGCACAGATACGCAGTATTTT. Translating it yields CASSILGGTEPSTDTQYF.

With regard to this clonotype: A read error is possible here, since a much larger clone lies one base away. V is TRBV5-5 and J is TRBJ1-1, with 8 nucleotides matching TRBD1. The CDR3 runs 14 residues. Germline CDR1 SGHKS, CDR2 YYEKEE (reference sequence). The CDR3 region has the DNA TGTGCCAGCAGCCCGGACAGGGTGAACATTGAAGCTTTCTTT. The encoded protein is CASSPDRVNIEAFF.

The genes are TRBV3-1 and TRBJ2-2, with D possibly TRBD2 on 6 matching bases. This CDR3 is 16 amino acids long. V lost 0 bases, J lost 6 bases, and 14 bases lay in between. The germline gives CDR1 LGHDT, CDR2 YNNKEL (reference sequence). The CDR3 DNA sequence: TGTGCCAGCAGCCAAGATATGGGGGGTTGGTCCGGGGAGCTGTTTTTT. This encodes CASSQDMGGWSGELFF.

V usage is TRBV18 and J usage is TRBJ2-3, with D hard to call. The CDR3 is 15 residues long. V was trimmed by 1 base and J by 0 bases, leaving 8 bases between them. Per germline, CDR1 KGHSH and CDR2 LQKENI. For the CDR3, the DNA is TGTGCCAGCTCACCACGAGAGCTTAGCACAGATACGCAGTATTTT. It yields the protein CASSPRELSTDTQYF.

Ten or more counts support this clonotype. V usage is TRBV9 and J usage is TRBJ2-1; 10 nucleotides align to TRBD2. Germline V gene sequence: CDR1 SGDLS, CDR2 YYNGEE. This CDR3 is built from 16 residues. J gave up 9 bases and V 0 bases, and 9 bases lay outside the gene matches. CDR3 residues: CASSVEPSGRWGEQFF. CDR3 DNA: TGTGCCAGCAGCGTAGAGCCTAGCGGGAGATGGGGTGAGCAGTTCTTC.

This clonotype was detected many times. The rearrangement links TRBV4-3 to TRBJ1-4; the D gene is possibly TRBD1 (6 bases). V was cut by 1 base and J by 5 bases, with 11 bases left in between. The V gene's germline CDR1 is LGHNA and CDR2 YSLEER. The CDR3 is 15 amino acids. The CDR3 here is CASSQGLQGNEKLFF. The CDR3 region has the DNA TGCGCCAGCAGCCAAGGCCTCCAGGGGAATGAAAAACTGTTTTTT.